The next 10 T cell receptor beta chains were all read from a single sample in a study of cytomegalovirus exposure and HLA in healthy donors. PCR employed 60 Vbeta and 13 Jbeta primers. Clones were read by immunoSEQ multiplex PCR, and TCRdb kept only the in-frame ones, dropping some. The sample yields some 100,000 clones, around 82% seen once. The source material was PBMCs. Receptors were obtained from a woman in her 50s in good health and CMV-seropositive.

This chain connects TRBV30 to TRBJ1-2; 9 bases align to TRBD1. After removal of 3 bases from V and 4 bases from J, the junction contained 12 bases not matched to a gene. Germline CDR1 and CDR2: GTSNPN and SVGIG (reference sequence). This CDR3 is 16 amino acids long. CDR3 region: CAWRDSPGTGSYGYTF. The CDR3 DNA follows: TGTGCCTGGAGGGATAGTCCCGGGACAGGGTCCTATGGCTACACCTTC.

The genes are TRBV30 and TRBJ1-4; D unresolved. From germline, CDR1 is GTSNPN and CDR2 SVGIG (reference sequence). Trimming left V 3 bases short and J 3 bases short, with 23 bases between. CDR3 size: 18 residues. The DNA of the CDR3 is TGTGCCTGGAGGGGGAAAGAGAGGGTTGGTGTATCTAATGAAAAACTGTTTTTT. Protein sequence: CAWRGKERVGVSNEKLFF. The full variable domain, rest sourced from reference TRBV30 and TRBJ1-4, is SQTIHQWPATLVQPVGSPLSLECTVEGTSNPNLYWYRQAAGRGLQLLFYSVGIGQISSEVPQNLSASRPQDRQFILSSKKLLLSDSGFYLCAWRGKERVGVSNEKLFFGSGTQLSVL.

The chain employs TRBV27 and TRBJ2-1, with TRBD1 identical over 7 bases. Germline lookup yields CDR1 MNHEY and CDR2 SMNVEV (reference sequence). The CDR3 has 15 residues. Trimming cost V 2 bases and J 7 bases; bases outside gene matches: 8. CDR3 residues: CASSLGRGRGNEQFF. CDR3 nucleotide sequence: TGTGCCAGCAGTTTAGGTAGGGGGCGTGGGAATGAGCAGTTCTTC.

This clone was counted between two and nine times. The chain has TRBV29-1 and TRBJ1-2, with 7 bases fitting TRBD1. The V and J ends lost 7 bases and 6 bases, in that order; junction bases with no gene match: 11. The CDR3 totals 13 residues. Germline lookup yields CDR1 SQVTM and CDR2 ANQGSEA. CDR3 DNA sequence: TGCAGCGCCCCGCTCGGGGACAGAGATGGCTACACCTTC. Protein: CSAPLGDRDGYTF. Looking up the rest from reference TRBV29-1 and TRBJ1-2 gives the full variable domain: SAVISQKPSRDICQRGTSLTIQCQVDSQVTMMFWYRQQPGQSLTLIATANQGSEATYESGFVIDKFPISRPNLTFSTLTVSNMSPEDSSIYLCSAPLGDRDGYTFGSGTRLTVV.

The chain employs TRBV7-8 and TRBJ2-7; 8 positions agree with TRBD2. Trimming cost V 5 bases and J 2 bases; bases outside gene matches: 5. This CDR3 spans 14 amino acids. Germline CDR1 SGHVS, CDR2 FQNEAQ. CDR3 nucleotides: TGTGCCAGCAGCCCCGGGACTAGGGCCTACGAGCAGTACTTC. It codes for CASSPGTRAYEQYF.

V and J are TRBV10-2 and TRBJ2-7, with a weak D call TRBD1 (6 bases). Trimming removed 6 bases at V and 5 bases at J, with 17 bases between. The CDR3 is made up of 14 amino acids. Germline V gene sequence: CDR1 WSHSY, CDR2 SAAADI. CDR3 residues: CASRTNGQSDEQYF. CDR3 nucleotides: TGCGCCAGCAGAACGAACGGACAGTCGGACGAGCAGTACTTC.

The table lists this clone with a few counts. The V and J genes are TRBV9 and TRBJ2-1; 8 nucleotides agree with TRBD2. Germline CDR1 reads SGDLS; CDR2 reads YYNGEE. The CDR3 runs 18 residues. The V segment lost 1 base and the J segment 12 bases; nucleotides outside the gene matches: 21. For the CDR3, the DNA is TGTGCCAGCAGCGTAAGGGCCGACCCTATCGGGGGGGCCCGGGGGCAGTTCTTC. Translation: CASSVRADPIGGARGQFF.

Details on this clone: A read error may account for a junction end that differs from germline. The chain links TRBV7-9 to TRBJ1-4; TRBD1 agrees at 8 bases. Germline V gene lookup returns CDR1 SEHNR and CDR2 FQNEAQ (reference sequence). The CDR3 is made up of 16 amino acids. In DNA form, the CDR3 reads TGTGCCAGCAGCCTAGCAGGGGGCGCCCTTAATGAAAAACTGTTTTTT. Translation gives CASSLAGGALNEKLFF.

The V and J genes are TRBV5-1 and TRBJ1-1, with a possible D match to TRBD1 (5 bases). Trimming took off 0 bases at V and 0 bases at J, with 12 bases between the two ends. Germline CDR1 SGHRS, CDR2 YFSETQ. The CDR3 has 16 residues. The CDR3 loop is CASSLGQGLMNTEAFF. The CDR3 nucleotides read TGCGCCAGCAGCTTGGGCCAGGGCCTAATGAACACTGAAGCTTTCTTT.

The V gene is TRBV5-1, the J gene TRBJ1-4, with D unresolved. Germline CDR1 and CDR2: SGHRS and YFSETQ. The CDR3 has 14 amino acids. Trimming pared 0 bases from V and 11 bases from J, leaving 14 bases between. The CDR3 sequence is CASSLAEKEGKLFF. The CDR3 bases are TGCGCCAGCAGCTTGGCTGAAAAAGAGGGCAAACTGTTTTTT.